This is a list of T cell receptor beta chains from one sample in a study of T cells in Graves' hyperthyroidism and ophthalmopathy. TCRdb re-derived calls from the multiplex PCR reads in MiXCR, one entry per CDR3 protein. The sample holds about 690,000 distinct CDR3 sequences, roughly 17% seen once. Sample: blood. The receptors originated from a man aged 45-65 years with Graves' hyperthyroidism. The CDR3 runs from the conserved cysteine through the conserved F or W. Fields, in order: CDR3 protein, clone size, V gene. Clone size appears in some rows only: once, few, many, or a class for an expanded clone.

CDR3: CASSLGFSHESTQYF; size: few; V: TRBV7-3
CDR3: CASSSDRSYERYF; size: .; V: TRBV28
CDR3: CASREASAINYGYTF; size: few; V: TRBV6-1
CDR3: CATRGGVTDTQYF; size: .; V: TRBV10-3
CDR3: CAWSVTSGGNEQFF; size: many; V: TRBV30
CDR3: CATSRDQGGNQPQHF; size: .; V: TRBV15
CDR3: CASSVAAGGFSYEQYF; size: .; V: TRBV9
CDR3: CASSRNSGVSTDTQYF; size: .; V: TRBV11-2
CDR3: CSARPSGRSPNEQFF; size: .; V: TRBV20-1
CDR3: CASSLGLAGVSSYNEQFF; size: many; V: TRBV11-2
CDR3: CASIGGDLWTEAFF; size: .; V: TRBV6-1
CDR3: CASSQQGPTTDTQYF; size: many; V: TRBV28
CDR3: CSARDYRGRGYYNEQFF; size: few; V: TRBV20-1
CDR3: CASSRLQGAPSYEQYF; size: .; V: TRBV19
CDR3: CASSLVGLAGVTDTQYF; size: .; V: TRBV7-2
CDR3: CATGRGALYYNEQFF; size: many; V: TRBV3-1
CDR3: CASSSPGALETQYF; size: few; V: TRBV5-4
CDR3: CASSLSEQYNQPQHF; size: .; V: TRBV28
CDR3: CASSLSRPGLAGGSTDTQYF; size: many; V: TRBV18
CDR3: CSVPHPYEQYF; size: once; V: TRBV20-1
CDR3: CSARGGGKGNTIYF; size: .; V: TRBV20-1
CDR3: CASSEIGATGTQYF; size: .; V: TRBV6-1
CDR3: CASSELWLAGNTDTQYF; size: many; V: TRBV25-1
CDR3: CASSLGRSDEKLFF; size: many; V: TRBV7-2
CDR3: CAWRGQGYEKLFF; size: few; V: TRBV30
CDR3: CASTPLGVNADTQYF; size: .; V: TRBV6-1
CDR3: CASSLEVGTGDHEQYF; size: few; V: TRBV28
CDR3: CASSVGRGREETQYF; size: many; V: TRBV9
CDR3: CATSDGVMNTEAFF; size: many; V: TRBV24-1
CDR3: CASRTGLFTDTQYF; size: many; V: TRBV12-3/TRBV12-4
CDR3: CASSPLLTTGELFF; size: .; V: TRBV4-3
CDR3: CASKSGTSGNTGELFF; size: many; V: TRBV5-5
CDR3: CASSESGPSNYGYTF; size: .; V: TRBV2
CDR3: CASSRLKGETQYF; size: .; V: TRBV4-1
CDR3: CASSYTGEFYEQYF; size: many; V: TRBV6-1
CDR3: CASSQALADMGETQYF; size: few; V: TRBV3-1
CDR3: CASSSYRVSISQGNTEAFF; size: many; V: TRBV27
CDR3: CASTKTSGSSTDTQYF; size: many; V: TRBV12-3/TRBV12-4
CDR3: CASRSTGDPYNEQFF; size: many; V: TRBV6-2/TRBV6-3
CDR3: CASSQVTEGPETQYF; size: .; V: TRBV14
CDR3: CASSSGQSRTDTQYF; size: once; V: TRBV12-3/TRBV12-4
CDR3: CASSRTVNTGELFF; size: many; V: TRBV27
CDR3: CASSLAPGELFF; size: many; V: TRBV7-8
CDR3: CSTIRYPDEQYF; size: few; V: TRBV20-1
CDR3: CASSEDQGSSYEQYF; size: many; V: TRBV6-1
CDR3: CASRAYLDTGELFF; size: few; V: TRBV7-2
CDR3: CASSPYDRGYNEQFF; size: .; V: TRBV4-3
CDR3: CSARVGQRNSPLHF; size: many; V: TRBV20-1
CDR3: CASSRVLEQYF; size: .; V: TRBV25-1
CDR3: CSARVNSGRVTGDLFF; size: once; V: TRBV20-1
CDR3: CASSLRLAGGYYEQYF; size: .; V: TRBV27
CDR3: CASSDHIALNTEAFF; size: many; V: TRBV10-1
CDR3: CASSFPDSYEQYF; size: many; V: TRBV7-9
CDR3: CASSPRDRLLDTQYF; size: few; V: TRBV5-1